This is a list of T cell receptor beta chains from one sample in a study of cytomegalovirus exposure and HLA in healthy donors. TCRdb's table, derived via immunoSEQ multiplex PCR, lists solely in-frame clones and lacks some. Of about 180,000 clones listed, approximately 80% are singletons. Sequencing was performed on PBMCs. The receptor source for this set is a girl under 18 in good health and CMV-seropositive. Each CDR3 is given with its conserved first and last residue. Each record gives: J gene, V gene, CDR3 length, D gene, clone size, CDR3 protein, CDR3 DNA. D genes are given only for firm matches. Size is stated for part of the rows, as once, few or many counts, or as a class when the clone is expanded.

>TRBJ2-7|TRBV29-1|14|TRBD2|NA
CSVDGTSGSYEQYF
TGCAGCGTCGATGGGACTAGCGGATCATACGAGCAGTACTTC
>TRBJ2-1|TRBV6-5|15|TRBD2|NA
CASSIPGLAPNEQFF
TGTGCCAGCAGCATCCCGGGACTAGCCCCCAATGAGCAGTTCTTC
>TRBJ2-3|TRBV6-4|16|TRBD2|NA
CASSDRSGSGTDTQYF
TGTGCCAGCAGTGACCGGAGCGGGAGCGGCACAGATACGCAGTATTTT
>TRBJ2-7|TRBV5-4|13|NA|NA
CASSSGSAYEQYF
TGTGCCAGCAGTAGTGGGAGTGCCTACGAGCAGTACTTC
>TRBJ2-2|TRBV6-1|14|NA|NA
CASSLGGATGELFF
TGTGCCAGCAGCCTAGGGGGGGCCACCGGGGAGCTGTTTTTT
>TRBJ1-1|TRBV30|13|NA|NA
CAWSEGLNTEAFF
TGTGCCTGGAGTGAGGGGTTGAACACTGAAGCTTTCTTT
>TRBJ1-1|TRBV4-1|16|TRBD1|NA
CASSQAPGQLNTEDFF
TGCGCCAGCAGCCAAGCCCCGGGACAGTTGAACACTGAAGATTTCTTT
>TRBJ2-7|TRBV7-5|19|NA|NA
CVRSTYRLAGVSHAYEQYF
TGTGTCAGAAGCACGTACCGACTAGCGGGAGTCAGCCACGCATACGAGCAGTACTTC
>TRBJ2-5|TRBV4-1|15|NA|NA
CASSQDPSGQETQYF
TGCGCCAGCAGCCAAGATCCCAGCGGGCAAGAGACCCAGTACTTC
>TRBJ1-4|TRBV2|13|NA|NA
CASTDRGEEKLFF
TGTGCCAGCACCGACCGGGGTGAGGAAAAACTGTTTTTT
>TRBJ2-5|TRBV11-2|14|TRBD1|NA
CATNAQGAGETQYF
TGTGCCACCAACGCACAGGGGGCAGGGGAGACCCAGTACTTC
>TRBJ2-7|TRBV7-9|15|NA|NA
CASSSAGTNFYEQYF
TGTGCCAGCAGCTCCGCCGGGACAAACTTCTACGAGCAGTACTTC
>TRBJ2-5|TRBV5-1|14|TRBD2|NA
CASRTSGQEETQYF
TGCGCCAGCAGGACTAGCGGGCAAGAAGAGACCCAGTACTTC
>TRBJ2-7|TRBV13|13|TRBD2|NA
CASKGRGTYEQYF
TGTGCCAGCAAAGGGAGGGGCACCTACGAGCAGTACTTC
>TRBJ2-7|TRBV4-1|13|TRBD1|NA
CASSQPQGVEQYF
TGCGCCAGCAGCCAGCCCCAGGGGGTCGAGCAGTACTTC
>TRBJ2-6|TRBV5-1|15|NA|NA
CASSPRRSGANVLTF
TGCGCCAGCAGCCCTAGGAGGTCTGGGGCCAACGTCCTGACTTTC
>TRBJ1-2|TRBV2|14|NA|NA
CASILIGGWEGYTF
TGTGCCAGCATCCTTATCGGAGGGTGGGAAGGCTACACCTTC
>TRBJ2-5|TRBV7-9|15|NA|NA
CASSRGRGTQETQYF
TGTGCCAGCAGCCGCGGCAGGGGAACACAAGAGACCCAGTACTTC
>TRBJ1-2|TRBV5-6|14|NA|NA
CASSFRLQHYGYTF
TGTGCCAGCAGCTTCAGGCTACAGCACTATGGCTACACCTTC
>TRBJ2-7|TRBV30|15|NA|NA
CAWRKPLTGFYEQYF
TGTGCCTGGAGAAAACCCCTCACCGGTTTCTACGAGCAGTACTTC
>TRBJ2-6|TRBV5-4|17|NA|NA
CASLPPRLLSGANVLTF
TGTGCCAGCCTCCCGCCGAGACTCCTCTCTGGGGCCAACGTCCTGACTTTC
>TRBJ2-7|TRBV30|12|NA|NA
CAWRAPTGEQYF
TGTGCCTGGCGAGCCCCGACGGGGGAGCAGTACTTC
>TRBJ1-1|TRBV6-1|12|NA|NA
CASKVGERPAFF
TGTGCCAGCAAAGTGGGCGAAAGGCCAGCTTTCTTT
>TRBJ2-7|TRBV6-6|14|TRBD1|NA
CASVSGQGEYEQYF
TGTGCCAGCGTTTCGGGACAGGGGGAATACGAGCAGTACTTC
>TRBJ2-1|TRBV27|16|TRBD1|NA
CASSSAGGPSYNEQFF
TGTGCCAGCAGTTCCGCAGGGGGCCCCTCCTACAATGAGCAGTTCTTC
>TRBJ1-4|TRBV30|18|TRBD1|NA
CAWFYGQAFRGTNEKLFF
TGTGCCTGGTTTTACGGACAGGCCTTTCGAGGGACTAATGAAAAACTGTTTTTT
>TRBJ2-7|TRBV6-1|14|TRBD1|few
CASSERTGFSEQYF
TGTGCCAGCAGTGAAAGGACAGGGTTCTCCGAGCAGTACTTC
>TRBJ2-2|TRBV6-5|14|NA|NA
CASGRGAATGELFF
TGTGCCAGCGGGAGGGGGGCCGCCACCGGGGAGCTGTTTTTT
>TRBJ2-7|TRBV5-1|14|TRBD2|NA
CASSLGLAGDEQYF
TGCGCCAGCAGCTTGGGACTAGCGGGAGACGAGCAGTACTTC
>TRBJ1-1|TRBV2|15|NA|NA
CASLTLTSIDTEAFF
TGTGCCAGCCTTACTCTGACTAGTATCGACACTGAAGCTTTCTTT
>TRBJ1-5|TRBV6-5|14|TRBD1|NA
CASSSGGAGQPQHF
TGTGCCAGCAGTTCAGGGGGCGCGGGACAGCCCCAGCATTTT
>TRBJ2-3|TRBV5-6|17|TRBD2|NA
CASSPRTSGRITDTQYF
TGTGCCAGCAGCCCGCGGACTAGCGGCAGAATCACAGATACGCAGTATTTT
>TRBJ2-7|TRBV4-2|15|NA|NA
CASSQEGGGPNEQYF
TGTGCCAGCAGCCAAGAAGGGGGAGGGCCTAACGAGCAGTACTTC
>TRBJ2-4|TRBV19|17|TRBD2|NA
CASSIRASGRSKNIQYF
TGTGCCAGTAGTATAAGGGCTAGCGGGAGGTCTAAAAACATTCAGTACTTC
>TRBJ2-1|TRBV5-1|15|TRBD1|NA
CASSSTGTEYNEQFF
TGCGCCAGCAGCTCAACCGGGACAGAGTACAATGAGCAGTTCTTC
>TRBJ1-1|TRBV6-1|14|TRBD1|NA
CASSVPRQGTEAFF
TGTGCCAGCAGTGTCCCGAGACAGGGAACTGAAGCTTTCTTT
>TRBJ1-5|TRBV5-1|15|NA|NA
CASRFTVGGNQPQHF
TGCGCCAGTAGATTCACGGTTGGTGGTAATCAGCCCCAGCATTTT
>TRBJ1-1|TRBV6-4|14|TRBD1|NA
CASSRDRGNTEAFF
TGTGCCAGCAGTCGGGACAGGGGCAACACTGAAGCTTTCTTT
>TRBJ1-2|TRBV30|14|TRBD1|NA
CAWAAVGTGYGYTF
TGTGCCTGGGCCGCTGTCGGGACAGGGTATGGCTACACCTTC
>TRBJ1-2|TRBV28|14|TRBD1|NA
CASSLQGAPYGYTF
TGTGCCAGCAGTTTACAGGGGGCCCCCTATGGCTACACCTTC
>TRBJ2-1|TRBV6-5|15|NA|NA
CASPLQGGPYNEQFF
TGTGCCAGCCCCCTACAGGGTGGCCCGTACAATGAGCAGTTCTTC
>TRBJ2-1|TRBV30|11|NA|NA
CAWTRGNEQFF
TGTGCCTGGACTAGGGGAAATGAGCAGTTCTTC
>TRBJ1-1|TRBV18|13|TRBD1|NA
CASSRQGYTEAFF
TGTGCCAGCTCACGACAGGGGTACACTGAAGCTTTCTTT
>TRBJ2-1|TRBV5-1|15|TRBD2|NA
CASSLGLAGSNEQFF
TGCGCCAGCAGCTTGGGGCTAGCGGGAAGTAATGAGCAGTTCTTC
>TRBJ2-1|TRBV7-6|13|NA|NA
CASSLRLGIEQFF
TGTGCCAGCAGCTTAAGACTAGGGATTGAGCAGTTCTTC
>TRBJ2-2|TRBV19|15|TRBD1|once
CASKGTGEATGELFF
TGTGCCAGTAAGGGGACAGGGGAAGCCACCGGGGAGCTGTTTTTT
>TRBJ1-1|TRBV7-9|16|TRBD1|NA
CASSLEGQGWFTEAFF
TGTGCCAGCAGCTTAGAGGGACAGGGTTGGTTTACTGAAGCTTTCTTT
>TRBJ1-2|TRBV7-9|15|TRBD1|NA
CASSAQGAHRGGYTF
TGTGCCAGCAGCGCCCAGGGGGCGCATCGTGGTGGCTACACCTTC
>TRBJ2-3|TRBV29-1|13|TRBD1|once
CSVSTGGKDTQYF
TGCAGCGTCAGTACAGGGGGCAAAGATACGCAGTATTTT
>TRBJ1-5|TRBV11-2|13|NA|NA
CASSLVREGPQHF
TGTGCCAGCAGCTTAGTGAGGGAAGGGCCCCAGCATTTT
>TRBJ1-2|TRBV21-1|16|NA|NA
CASSKSDRPPSYGYTF
TGTGCCAGCAGCAAATCGGACAGGCCTCCATCCTATGGCTACACCTTC
>TRBJ1-2|TRBV7-8|13|TRBD1|NA
CASRDQGVYGYTF
TGTGCCAGCAGGGACCAGGGGGTCTATGGCTACACCTTC
>TRBJ2-2|TRBV6-4|16|TRBD2|NA
CASSEGTSGTAGELFF
TGTGCCAGCAGTGAAGGGACTAGCGGGACCGCCGGGGAGCTGTTTTTT
>TRBJ1-1|TRBV4-3|14|NA|NA
CASSQDLKGREAFF
TGCGCCAGCAGCCAAGATCTTAAGGGGCGAGAGGCTTTCTTT